Listed below are T cell receptor beta chains from one sample, sequenced in a study of brain T cells in children with intractable seizures. The repertoire was sequenced with immunoSEQ multiplex PCR; TCRdb's copy has only in-frame clones and lacks some. Of about 80,000 clones listed, about 90% are singletons. The source material was peripheral blood, sampled at surgery. The receptors here all came from a girl aged 2 to 9 with Rasmussen encephalitis and intractable seizures. The CDR3 runs from the conserved cysteine through the conserved F or W. Fields, in order: J gene, V gene, clone size, D gene, CDR3 protein, CDR3 DNA. D genes are given only for firm matches. Size values are once, few and many counts, or a class for expanded clones, and some rows have none.

>TRBJ2-7|TRBV3-1/TRBV3-2|-|-
CASSQEVGFSYEQYF
TGTGCCAGCAGCCAAGAGGTAGGGTTCTCCTACGAGCAGTACTTC
>TRBJ1-5|TRBV6-5|many|-
CASSYPGGPQHF
TGTGCCAGCAGTTACCCGGGAGGGCCCCAGCATTTT
>TRBJ2-5|TRBV7-9|-|-
CASSLRPSQETQYF
TGTGCCAGCAGCTTACGGCCTAGCCAAGAGACCCAGTACTTC
>TRBJ1-2|TRBV29-1|once|-
CSVVGTADYGYTF
TGCAGCGTTGTCGGTACCGCGGACTATGGCTACACCTTC
>TRBJ2-7|TRBV30|-|-
CAWSPSPHEQYF
TGTGCCTGGAGTCCCAGCCCTCACGAGCAGTACTTC
>TRBJ2-1|TRBV18|-|-
CASSPPSGPYNEQFF
TGTGCCAGCTCACCACCTAGCGGTCCCTACAATGAGCAGTTCTTC
>TRBJ2-2|TRBV7-9|-|-
CASSLLAVAGELFF
TGTGCCAGCAGCTTATTGGCTGTCGCCGGGGAGCTGTTTTTT
>TRBJ2-3|TRBV6-5|-|TRBD1
CASSRGQGSQYF
TGTGCCAGCTCCCGAGGACAGGGTTCCCAGTATTTT
>TRBJ2-7|TRBV6-2/TRBV6-3|-|TRBD2
CASSYFPGLAVGGGEQYF
TGTGCCAGCAGTTATTTCCCGGGACTAGCGGTTGGCGGTGGCGAGCAGTACTTC
>TRBJ1-4|TRBV5-1|-|-
CASSTQGQAEKLFF
TGCGCCAGCAGCACCCAGGGACAAGCTGAAAAACTGTTTTTT
>TRBJ2-2|TRBV7-6|-|TRBD2
CASSLVTSGALDGGELFF
TGTGCCAGCAGCTTAGTCACTAGCGGGGCCCTCGACGGCGGGGAGCTGTTTTTT
>TRBJ2-7|TRBV19|-|TRBD1
CASSVGQGNYEQYF
TGTGCCAGTAGTGTCGGACAGGGTAACTACGAGCAGTACTTC
>TRBJ2-7|TRBV11-2|-|TRBD1
CASRITGGGVGEQYF
TGTGCCAGCCGGATAACAGGGGGCGGAGTGGGCGAGCAGTACTTC
>TRBJ2-7|TRBV18|-|TRBD1
CASSPDRGKFYEQYF
TGTGCCAGCTCACCCGACAGGGGGAAATTCTACGAGCAGTACTTC
>TRBJ2-1|TRBV13|-|TRBD2
CASSLDLAVEQFF
TGTGCCAGCAGCTTAGATCTAGCGGTTGAGCAGTTCTTC
>TRBJ1-1|TRBV28|few|-
CASSFFFPKTEAFF
TGTGCCAGCAGTTTTTTCTTCCCCAAGACTGAAGCTTTCTTT
>TRBJ2-1|TRBV30|-|TRBD2
CAWSLRWEASGNYNEQFF
TGTGCCTGGAGTTTAAGGTGGGAGGCTAGCGGGAACTACAATGAGCAGTTCTTC
>TRBJ2-3|TRBV7-2|-|-
CASSSKILTDTQYF
TGTGCCAGCAGCTCCAAGATACTCACAGATACGCAGTATTTT
>TRBJ2-3|TRBV2|-|TRBD1
CASSTRDRGTDTQYF
TGTGCCAGCAGTACCCGGGACAGAGGCACAGATACGCAGTATTTT
>TRBJ2-3|TRBV24-1|once|-
CATSTTDTQYF
TGTGCCACCAGTACTACAGATACGCAGTATTTT
>TRBJ2-2|TRBV18|-|-
CASSLPGLHTGELFF
TGTGCCAGCTCACTCCCGGGACTTCACACCGGGGAGCTGTTTTTT
>TRBJ2-1|TRBV12-5|-|TRBD2
CASALTSGGGDEQFF
TGTGCTAGTGCCCTGACTAGCGGGGGGGGTGATGAGCAGTTCTTC
>TRBJ1-1|TRBV6-1|few|-
CASSENPGNTEAFF
TGTGCCAGCAGTGAAAACCCGGGGAACACTGAAGCTTTCTTT
>TRBJ2-7|TRBV5-6|-|TRBD1
CASSRTGTGIYEQYF
TGTGCCAGCAGCCGGACCGGGACAGGGATATACGAGCAGTACTTC
>TRBJ1-6|TRBV27|-|TRBD1
CASRTYRGSRNSPLHF
TGTGCCAGCAGAACCTACAGGGGGTCCCGCAATTCACCCCTCCACTTT
>TRBJ2-1|TRBV6-5|-|TRBD2
CASSYVAGDRNEQFF
TGTGCCAGCAGTTATGTGGCGGGAGATCGAAATGAGCAGTTCTTC
>TRBJ1-3|TRBV6-5|-|TRBD1
CASSSGQGIGNTIYF
TGTGCCAGCAGTTCCGGACAGGGGATCGGAAACACCATATATTTT
>TRBJ1-2|TRBV4-1|-|TRBD1
CASSQVGTGGQYGYTF
TGCGCCAGCAGCCAAGTTGGGACAGGGGGCCAATATGGCTACACCTTC
>TRBJ1-5|TRBV24-1|-|TRBD1
CATGGQGSQPQHF
TGTGCCACCGGCGGACAGGGAAGTCAGCCCCAGCATTTT
>TRBJ2-1|TRBV6-6|-|TRBD1
CASSHPGQGGEQFF
TGTGCCAGCAGCCACCCCGGACAGGGCGGTGAGCAGTTCTTC
>TRBJ1-2|TRBV19|-|-
CASRSVVYGYTF
TGTGCCAGTAGGTCTGTTGTCTATGGCTACACCTTC
>TRBJ2-2|TRBV6-5|-|-
CASSRDRSGTGELFF
TGTGCCAGCAGCCGCGACAGGTCGGGCACCGGGGAGCTGTTTTTT
>TRBJ1-3|TRBV7-9|-|-
CASSLSGSSGNTIYF
TGTGCCAGCAGCTTATCCGGCAGTTCTGGAAACACCATATATTTT
>TRBJ1-5|TRBV18|-|-
CASSPRQQLDQPQHF
TGTGCCAGCTCACCACGTCAGCAGTTAGATCAGCCCCAGCATTTT
>TRBJ1-4|TRBV4-2|-|-
CASSQGQFLLATNEKLFF
TGTGCCAGCAGCCAAGGGCAGTTCCTCCTTGCAACTAATGAAAAACTGTTTTTT
>TRBJ2-7|TRBV6-6|-|-
CATEDRLYEQYF
TGTGCCACCGAGGACAGACTCTACGAGCAGTACTTC
>TRBJ1-5|TRBV11-2|-|-
CASSSLGNRQPQHF
TGTGCCAGCAGCTCGCTAGGGAACCGTCAGCCCCAGCATTTT
>TRBJ1-1|TRBV7-3|-|-
CASSNGGNTEAFF
TGTGCCAGCAGCAACGGGGGGAACACTGAAGCTTTCTTT
>TRBJ1-2|TRBV4-1|-|TRBD1
CASSQDSGQGAAYGYTF
TGCGCCAGCAGCCAAGACTCGGGACAGGGGGCTGCCTATGGCTACACCTTC
>TRBJ1-4|TRBV11-2|-|-
CASSYGGSNEKLFF
TGTGCCAGCAGCTATGGGGGTTCGAATGAAAAACTGTTTTTT
>TRBJ2-1|TRBV5-4|-|TRBD2
CASSLALAGGNNEQFF
TGTGCCAGCAGCTTGGCCCTGGCGGGGGGAAACAATGAGCAGTTCTTC
>TRBJ2-7|TRBV18|-|TRBD1
CASSPQQGVNEQYF
TGTGCCAGCTCACCCCAACAGGGGGTAAACGAGCAGTACTTC